A selection of T cell receptor beta chains follows, all from one sample in a study of T cell responses to AZD1222 COVID-19 vaccine. This table comes from immunoSEQ multiplex PCR, and its TCRdb copy is limited to in-frame clones, with some not included. The table lists 80,000 to 100,000 clones, roughly nine tenths of them singletons, with roughly 2.8% in the top ten. This sample comprised peripheral blood, obtained on day 0 of MenACWY control vaccination. These receptors came from an adult in good health. CDR3s include the opening cysteine and the closing phenylalanine or tryptophan. Fields, in order: CDR3 DNA, CDR3 protein, V gene, D gene, clone size, J gene. The D gene is left open where the match is weak. Size is omitted from some rows. Given values are once, few, many or a class for expanded clones.

TGTGCCAGTAGTATTGATGCTCGCGGGGAAAAACTGTTTTTT CASSIDARGEKLFF TRBV19 NA NA TRBJ1-4
TGCGCCAGCAGCTTTGGGCAGGGCACCTACGAGCAGTACTTC CASSFGQGTYEQYF TRBV5-1 NA once TRBJ2-7
TGCAGTGCTAGTCTACTAGCGGGGGGGAGCGGTGAGCAGTTCTTC CSASLLAGGSGEQFF TRBV20-1 TRBD2 NA TRBJ2-1
TGTGCCAGCAGCTCCCTTGAAAAACTGTTTTTT CASSSLEKLFF TRBV7-3 NA NA TRBJ1-4
TGTGCCAGCAGCCAAGACTTGTCACTTACCGGGGAGCTGTTTTTT CASSQDLSLTGELFF TRBV3-1/TRBV3-2 NA NA TRBJ2-2
TGTGCCAGCAGCGTAGGACAGGGACGAAATGAAAAACTGTTTTTT CASSVGQGRNEKLFF TRBV9 TRBD1 NA TRBJ1-4
TGTGCCAGCAGTGAAAACCTTGGAAGCGGCTACACCTTC CASSENLGSGYTF TRBV6-1 NA NA TRBJ1-2
TGTGCCAGCAGCGCCCCCGGAACAGGGTATAATTCACCCCTCCACTTT CASSAPGTGYNSPLHF TRBV7-9 NA NA TRBJ1-6
TGTGCCAGCAGCTTAGCAGGCGGCGAGCAGTACTTC CASSLAGGEQYF TRBV7-9 NA NA TRBJ2-7
TGCGCCAGCAGCCAAATACCGGGACAGAACTATGGCTACACCTTC CASSQIPGQNYGYTF TRBV4-3 TRBD1 NA TRBJ1-2
TGTGCCAGCAGCTTGGGACTAGGCGTAGATGAGCAGTTCTTC CASSLGLGVDEQFF TRBV5-8 NA NA TRBJ2-1